This record covers a single T cell receptor beta chain. What it binds is unknown. This sample was included in a study of CD8+ T cells in alopecia areata. For the study at large: Among treated patients, oral tofacitinib was administered at 5 to 10 mg twice daily. Findings of the study overall: In blood and scalp, many expanded lesional clones persisted during tofacitinib.

Between the trimmed V and J ends, which lost 8 bases and 7 bases, there was a span of 18 bases. The CDR3 has 13 residues. Germline lookup yields CDR1 MNHEY and CDR2 SMNVEV (reference sequence). Treatment here: oral pan-JAK inhibitor, 5-10 mg twice daily. Cell sorting on a FACSAria was used to separate CD4+ and CD8+ T cells from the PBMCs. RNA was isolated and reverse transcribed to cDNA, the sequencing template. Method: immunoSEQ multiplex PCR; TCRdb's copy keeps in-frame clones and lacks some. The table has 170,000 or so clones, less than 70% seen once. The sample here was CD4+ T cells sorted from blood, taken at week 4, from a patient treated with tofacitinib. The J gene is TRBJ2-7, the V gene TRBV27; either TRBD1 or TRBD2 may fit D (5 bases each). The sequence was collected from a human donor with alopecia areata. CDR3 amino acids: CASYQPGPHEQYF. The DNA of the CDR3 is TGTGCCAGCTATCAACCGGGACCCCATGAGCAGTACTTC.